What follows describes a single T cell receptor beta chain. This clone was detected only once. Its binding antigen is unknown. No base-level quality is on record; no much larger clone is a single base apart. Donors formed part of the validation cohort, which comprised 120 subjects and was distinct from the first cohort of several hundred subjects. The CDR3 goes from the cysteine to the phenylalanine over 14 residues. Only the CDR3 DNA stays, 42 bases, in frame from base 1. V loses 7 bases of germline sequence and J loses 1 base, and the interval between the two ends is 12 bases. Looking up the germline V gene (reference sequence) yields CDR1 LNHDA and CDR2 SQIVND. The data belong to a study of cytomegalovirus exposure and HLA in healthy donors (dated by TCRdb to the late 2010s). Looking at the study overall: According to a later analysis, the roughly 130 validation repertoires were produced on the same platform as the 666 repertoires of the first cohort. A separate validation cohort of about 110 different subjects was used in addition to the roughly 640-subject first cohort. The study aimed to test whether cataloging public T cell receptors could reveal signatures of past pathogen exposure. To predict cytomegalovirus infection status, the study combined high-throughput TCR immunosequencing, statistical association of individual TCRs with disease status, and machine learning.

The library was produced with the immunoSEQ multiplex PCR assay. On the study's bioinformatics: A statistical classification framework was built to diagnose cytomegalovirus status from the catalog of TCR beta chain sequences. What TCRdb holds here is the immuneACCESS table cut down to in-frame rearrangements. Part of the clones is not present; checked against another copy, under half of the missing clones reflect an unresolved V gene, and the others are unexplained. V, J and clone size are those of that table, while D and trimming were read from the DNA. The sample table lists some 260,000 clones, roughly 91% of them with a count of one. Approximately 3% of the sample rests with the top ten. Results the study describes overall, beyond this receptor: The classifier was reported to diagnose cytomegalovirus status with high specificity and sensitivity in both the original cohort and the validation cohort. The authors suggested that the approach could potentially be generalized to other disease states and immunological phenotypes. While some public TCRs were present in many individuals, most TCR sequences turned up only very rarely across donors. The validation cohort had no HLA typing available for a later analysis, so co-occurrence within that cohort was assessed over all 120 or so repertoires. In the study, approximately 150 TCR beta chains were listed as associated with cytomegalovirus. Subsequent analysis determined that TCRs grouped into clusters in the first cohort also showed a tendency toward co-occurrence across the 130 or so validation repertoires, and 94% of cluster scores exceeded 0. A few of the identified cytomegalovirus-associated TCR beta chains were confirmed in vitro to be specific for cytomegalovirus antigens.

Sequenced material: PBMCs. The sequence links TRBV19 to TRBJ2-3, with TRBD1 perhaps the D gene, on 6 matching bases. This clonotype originated in a woman in her thirties in good health and CMV-seronegative. In nucleotide form, the sequence is TGTGCCAGTACAACAGGGTCACGCACAGATACGCAGTATTTT. It codes for CASTTGSRTDTQYF.